This TCR beta chain appears in the sequencing data of a study of blood T cell repertoires in COVID-19. This clone was seen only once. The length of the CDR3 is 16 residues. The germline V gene has CDR1 LGHNA and CDR2 YNFKEQ. V was clipped by 0 bases and J by 4 bases; unmatched bases: 4. Data came from immunoSEQ multiplex PCR; TCRdb stores just in-frame clones and leaves some out. Found here are roughly 90,000 clones, roughly 80% of them singletons; the top ten hold around a tenth. This chain joins TRBV4-2 and TRBJ2-1, with 9 positions matching TRBD2. Sample: peripheral blood. This clonotype was obtained from a woman in her sixties or seventies with acute or convalescent COVID-19. The CDR3 sequence: CASSQDSGSGYNEQFF. The CDR3, as DNA: TGTGCCAGCAGCCAAGATAGCGGGAGTGGGTACAATGAGCAGTTCTTC.